These T cell receptor beta chains were read from a single sample in a study of cytomegalovirus exposure and HLA in healthy donors. Repertoires were generated with immunoSEQ multiplex PCR, while TCRdb's copy carries only in-frame clones and drops some. This table has about 110,000 clones, about 80% appearing once. Sequencing was done on a sample of PBMCs. These receptors were collected from a man aged 30 to 39 in good health and CMV-seronegative. Each CDR3 is given with its conserved first and last residue. The D gene is left open where the match is weak. Size values are once, few and many counts, or a class for expanded clones, and some rows have none.

CDR3aa: CAWGQSFYEQYF
CDR3nt: TGTGCCTGGGGGCAGTCGTTTTACGAGCAGTACTTC
v_gene: TRBV30
d_gene: .
j_gene: TRBJ2-7
abundance: .

CDR3aa: CASSVGLAGGVNTQYF
CDR3nt: TGTGCCAGCAGCGTAGGACTAGCGGGGGGTGTGAATACGCAGTATTTT
v_gene: TRBV9
d_gene: TRBD2
j_gene: TRBJ2-3
abundance: .

CDR3aa: CASSLVGLSTDTQYF
CDR3nt: TGTGCCAGCAGCTTGGTGGGGCTTAGCACAGATACGCAGTATTTT
v_gene: TRBV5-5
d_gene: .
j_gene: TRBJ2-3
abundance: few

CDR3aa: CAITGLSEGHTF
CDR3nt: TGTGCCATCACAGGCCTCAGCGAGGGCCACACCTTC
v_gene: TRBV10-3
d_gene: .
j_gene: TRBJ1-2
abundance: .

CDR3aa: CASSLRGRGGNTIYF
CDR3nt: TGTGCCAGCAGCTTACGAGGGCGCGGGGGAAACACCATATATTTT
v_gene: TRBV11-2
d_gene: .
j_gene: TRBJ1-3
abundance: .

CDR3aa: CASSQDGQAPYGYTF
CDR3nt: TGCGCCAGCAGCCAAGATGGACAGGCGCCTTATGGCTACACCTTC
v_gene: TRBV4-1
d_gene: TRBD1
j_gene: TRBJ1-2
abundance: .

CDR3aa: CASSVGSWGGGGVETQYF
CDR3nt: TGTGCCAGCAGCGTAGGATCGTGGGGGGGAGGCGGTGTAGAGACCCAGTACTTC
v_gene: TRBV9
d_gene: TRBD2
j_gene: TRBJ2-5
abundance: .

CDR3aa: CASSGKDSGNQPQHF
CDR3nt: TGTGCCAGCAGTGGGAAGGACAGTGGCAATCAGCCCCAGCATTTT
v_gene: TRBV25-1
d_gene: .
j_gene: TRBJ1-5
abundance: .

CDR3aa: CSSSSREEGLAGANVLTF
CDR3nt: TGTTCCAGCAGCTCTAGGGAGGAAGGGTTAGCTGGGGCCAACGTCCTGACTTTC
v_gene: TRBV7-9
d_gene: .
j_gene: TRBJ2-6
abundance: .

CDR3aa: CASSLTAGGWDGYTF
CDR3nt: TGTGCCAGCAGTTTAACGGCAGGGGGCTGGGACGGCTACACCTTC
v_gene: TRBV27
d_gene: TRBD1
j_gene: TRBJ1-2
abundance: .

CDR3aa: CASLGQPNTEAFF
CDR3nt: TGTGCCAGCCTGGGACAGCCGAACACTGAAGCTTTCTTT
v_gene: TRBV11-1
d_gene: TRBD1
j_gene: TRBJ1-1
abundance: .

CDR3aa: CASSTTGTASYGQYF
CDR3nt: TGTGCCAGCAGCACCACCGGGACAGCCTCCTACGGGCAGTACTTC
v_gene: TRBV28
d_gene: TRBD1
j_gene: TRBJ2-7
abundance: .

CDR3aa: CSGATRAGYGYTF
CDR3nt: TGCAGCGGAGCGACCAGGGCCGGCTATGGCTACACCTTC
v_gene: TRBV29-1
d_gene: .
j_gene: TRBJ1-2
abundance: few

CDR3aa: CASSLAAGNSPLHF
CDR3nt: TGTGCCAGCAGCTTAGCAGCAGGCAATTCACCCCTCCACTTT
v_gene: TRBV7-6
d_gene: .
j_gene: TRBJ1-6
abundance: few

CDR3aa: CASSLSGGANEQYF
CDR3nt: TGTGCCAGCAGCTTAAGCGGGGGGGCAAACGAGCAGTACTTC
v_gene: TRBV7-3
d_gene: TRBD2
j_gene: TRBJ2-7
abundance: few

CDR3aa: CASSFASGREAYEQYF
CDR3nt: TGTGCCAGCAGCTTTGCTAGCGGGAGAGAGGCGTACGAGCAGTACTTC
v_gene: TRBV5-8
d_gene: TRBD2
j_gene: TRBJ2-7
abundance: .

CDR3aa: CASSPYLPRPSVTYEQYF
CDR3nt: TGTGCCAGCAGCCCCTATTTGCCCCGCCCCTCGGTTACCTACGAGCAGTACTTC
v_gene: TRBV21-1
d_gene: .
j_gene: TRBJ2-7
abundance: once

CDR3aa: CASSLDQGSQEQYF
CDR3nt: TGCGCCAGCAGCTTGGACCAGGGCAGTCAGGAGCAGTACTTC
v_gene: TRBV5-1
d_gene: .
j_gene: TRBJ2-7
abundance: .

CDR3aa: CATSPRGSNTGELFF
CDR3nt: TGTGCCACCAGCCCTCGGGGATCGAACACCGGGGAGCTGTTTTTT
v_gene: TRBV15
d_gene: .
j_gene: TRBJ2-2
abundance: .

CDR3aa: CASSFQGTEAFF
CDR3nt: TGTGCCAGCAGCTTTCAGGGGACTGAAGCTTTCTTT
v_gene: TRBV5-6
d_gene: .
j_gene: TRBJ1-1
abundance: many

CDR3aa: CASSVEGTSFGELFF
CDR3nt: TGTGCCAGCAGCGTAGAGGGGACTAGCTTCGGGGAGCTGTTTTTT
v_gene: TRBV9
d_gene: TRBD2
j_gene: TRBJ2-2
abundance: .

CDR3aa: CASSLSTGELFF
CDR3nt: TGTGCCAGCAGCTTGAGCACCGGGGAGCTGTTTTTT
v_gene: TRBV7-9
d_gene: .
j_gene: TRBJ2-2
abundance: .

CDR3aa: CASSQGRQGGISYEQYF
CDR3nt: TGTGCCAGCAGCCAAGGTAGACAGGGTGGAATAAGCTACGAGCAGTACTTC
v_gene: TRBV4-2
d_gene: TRBD1
j_gene: TRBJ2-7
abundance: .

CDR3aa: CASSKTGTGGEKLFF
CDR3nt: TGTGCCAGCAGCAAAACCGGGACAGGGGGTGAAAAACTGTTTTTT
v_gene: TRBV21-1
d_gene: .
j_gene: TRBJ1-4
abundance: .

CDR3aa: CASSGLAGGGPQFF
CDR3nt: TGCGCCAGCAGTGGGCTAGCGGGAGGGGGACCGCAGTTCTTC
v_gene: TRBV10-1
d_gene: TRBD2
j_gene: TRBJ2-1
abundance: .

CDR3aa: CASSLLVSSPGNEQFF
CDR3nt: TGTGCCAGCAGCTTACTAGTCAGCAGTCCCGGGAATGAGCAGTTCTTC
v_gene: TRBV11-2
d_gene: .
j_gene: TRBJ2-1
abundance: .

CDR3aa: CASSQDAGNLNTEAFF
CDR3nt: TGCGCCAGCAGCCAAGACGCAGGGAACCTGAACACTGAAGCTTTCTTT
v_gene: TRBV4-1
d_gene: .
j_gene: TRBJ1-1
abundance: few

CDR3aa: CASSEDSGGYNEQFF
CDR3nt: TGTGCCAGCAGTGAAGATAGCGGGGGCTACAATGAGCAGTTCTTC
v_gene: TRBV2
d_gene: TRBD2
j_gene: TRBJ2-1
abundance: once

CDR3aa: CASSFVAGDIIGNEQFF
CDR3nt: TGTGCCAGCAGCTTTGTAGCGGGAGATATCATTGGGAATGAGCAGTTCTTC
v_gene: TRBV13
d_gene: TRBD2
j_gene: TRBJ2-1
abundance: .

CDR3aa: CASSLGGGDLSTDTQYF
CDR3nt: TGCGCCAGCAGCTTGGGAGGGGGGGACCTAAGCACAGATACGCAGTATTTT
v_gene: TRBV5-1
d_gene: .
j_gene: TRBJ2-3
abundance: .

CDR3aa: CASNTRDRGRYEQYF
CDR3nt: TGTGCCAGCAACACCCGGGACAGGGGAAGGTACGAGCAGTACTTC
v_gene: TRBV11-2
d_gene: TRBD1
j_gene: TRBJ2-7
abundance: .

CDR3aa: CALGQPNQPQHF
CDR3nt: TGTGCCTTGGGACAGCCCAATCAGCCCCAGCATTTT
v_gene: TRBV30
d_gene: TRBD1
j_gene: TRBJ1-5
abundance: .

CDR3aa: CASRKAGGLQETQYF
CDR3nt: TGTGCCAGCAGAAAAGCGGGGGGCCTCCAAGAGACCCAGTACTTC
v_gene: TRBV5-4
d_gene: TRBD2
j_gene: TRBJ2-5
abundance: .

CDR3aa: CASSPSLNNYGYTF
CDR3nt: TGTGCCAGCAGTCCCTCCCTAAACAACTATGGCTACACCTTC
v_gene: TRBV28
d_gene: .
j_gene: TRBJ1-2
abundance: .

CDR3aa: CASSLAEWDREQYF
CDR3nt: TGCGCCAGCAGCTTGGCCGAGTGGGACAGAGAGCAGTACTTC
v_gene: TRBV5-1
d_gene: TRBD1
j_gene: TRBJ2-5
abundance: .

CDR3aa: CASTQLGGTSLPGELFF
CDR3nt: TGTGCCAGCACCCAATTGGGTGGGACTAGTCTTCCCGGGGAGCTGTTTTTT
v_gene: TRBV28
d_gene: TRBD2
j_gene: TRBJ2-2
abundance: .

CDR3aa: CASSLRGDSSYNEQFF
CDR3nt: TGTGCCAGCAGCTTACGAGGTGATAGCTCCTACAATGAGCAGTTCTTC
v_gene: TRBV11-2
d_gene: .
j_gene: TRBJ2-1
abundance: .

CDR3aa: CASRGAEPYEQYF
CDR3nt: TGTGCCAGCCGGGGGGCGGAGCCCTACGAGCAGTACTTC
v_gene: TRBV28
d_gene: .
j_gene: TRBJ2-7
abundance: .

CDR3aa: CAISESGGGAGTQYF
CDR3nt: TGTGCCATCAGTGAGTCTGGCGGGGGGGCCGGTACGCAGTATTTT
v_gene: TRBV10-3
d_gene: TRBD2
j_gene: TRBJ2-3
abundance: few

CDR3aa: CASSLGEVNQPQHF
CDR3nt: TGTGCCAGCAGTCTAGGGGAGGTCAATCAGCCCCAGCATTTT
v_gene: TRBV27
d_gene: .
j_gene: TRBJ1-5
abundance: .

CDR3aa: CASSDNRGKAEAFF
CDR3nt: TGTGCCAGCAGCGACAACAGGGGAAAGGCTGAAGCTTTCTTT
v_gene: TRBV7-9
d_gene: TRBD1
j_gene: TRBJ1-1
abundance: .

CDR3aa: CASSDWGQTNTGELFF
CDR3nt: TGTGCCAGCAGTGATTGGGGACAGACGAACACCGGGGAGCTGTTTTTT
v_gene: TRBV25-1
d_gene: TRBD1
j_gene: TRBJ2-2
abundance: few

CDR3aa: CASSFSGVAKNIQYF
CDR3nt: TGTGCCAGCAGTTTTTCGGGGGTAGCCAAAAACATTCAGTACTTC
v_gene: TRBV27
d_gene: .
j_gene: TRBJ2-4
abundance: .

CDR3aa: CASSPRDRNTGELFF
CDR3nt: TGTGCCAGCAGCCCCCGGGACAGAAACACCGGGGAGCTGTTTTTT
v_gene: TRBV7-9
d_gene: TRBD1
j_gene: TRBJ2-2
abundance: .

CDR3aa: CASSIGLGYEQYF
CDR3nt: TGTGCCAGTAGTATTGGACTAGGCTACGAGCAGTACTTC
v_gene: TRBV19
d_gene: TRBD2
j_gene: TRBJ2-7
abundance: .

CDR3aa: CASSLAGLANEQFF
CDR3nt: TGCGCCAGCAGCTTGGCTGGACTAGCCAATGAGCAGTTCTTC
v_gene: TRBV5-1
d_gene: TRBD2
j_gene: TRBJ2-1
abundance: .

CDR3aa: CASSFGGEMNTEAFF
CDR3nt: TGTGCCAGCAGCTTTGGAGGGGAGATGAACACTGAAGCTTTCTTT
v_gene: TRBV7-8
d_gene: .
j_gene: TRBJ1-1
abundance: .

CDR3aa: CASSVEAGSTGELFF
CDR3nt: TGTGCCAGCAGCGTAGAGGCGGGAAGCACCGGGGAGCTGTTTTTT
v_gene: TRBV9
d_gene: .
j_gene: TRBJ2-2
abundance: .

CDR3aa: CASSYENFYNEQFF
CDR3nt: TGTGCCAGCAGTTACGAGAATTTCTACAATGAGCAGTTCTTC
v_gene: TRBV6-6
d_gene: .
j_gene: TRBJ2-1
abundance: few

CDR3aa: CASSSAGNYGYTF
CDR3nt: TGTGCCAGCAGTTCCGCGGGGAACTATGGCTACACCTTC
v_gene: TRBV6-5
d_gene: .
j_gene: TRBJ1-2
abundance: .

CDR3aa: CASNLDRGQQFF
CDR3nt: TGTGCCAGCAATCTGGACAGGGGACAGCAGTTCTTC
v_gene: TRBV28
d_gene: TRBD1
j_gene: TRBJ2-1
abundance: few

CDR3aa: CASSLEASVIYNEQFF
CDR3nt: TGCGCCAGCAGCTTGGAGGCTAGCGTCATTTACAATGAGCAGTTCTTC
v_gene: TRBV5-1
d_gene: .
j_gene: TRBJ2-1
abundance: .

CDR3aa: CASNRNPRDKSYEQYF
CDR3nt: TGCGCCAGCAACCGCAACCCTCGGGACAAGTCCTACGAGCAGTACTTC
v_gene: TRBV5-1
d_gene: .
j_gene: TRBJ2-7
abundance: once